These 25 T cell receptor beta chains share one sample of origin, sequenced in a study of blood T cell repertoires in COVID-19. Here immunoSEQ multiplex PCR was the method, and the copy in TCRdb shows in-frame clones only, minus some. The data contain approximately 250,000 clones, 80% to 95% of them singletons. Sample: peripheral blood. Source of these receptors: a man younger than 45 with COVID-19, enrolled during active disease.

The gene calls are TRBV6-5 and TRBJ2-7, with D possibly being TRBD2 (6 bases). V was trimmed by 0 bases and J by 7 bases, leaving 13 bases between them. Germline CDR1 reads MNHEY; CDR2 reads SVGAGI. There are 14 residues in the CDR3. CDR3 region: CASSYSRTTLEQYF. The CDR3 bases are TGTGCCAGCAGTTACTCCAGGACTACATTAGAGCAGTACTTC.

The gene calls are TRBV27 and TRBJ2-5; TRBD1 matches at 7 bases. CDR1 and CDR2 from the germline V gene are MNHEY and SMNVEV (reference sequence). With 3 bases clipped from V and 1 base from J, the junction kept 8 bases outside the gene matches. The CDR3 has 16 residues. In DNA form, the CDR3 reads TGTGCCAGCAGTTTCTCCGACGGGACAGCCCAAGAGACCCAGTACTTC. The encoded protein is CASSFSDGTAQETQYF.

As DNA, the CDR3 is TGTGCCAGCAGCTTAGCAGGGACAGGGTACGGCTACACCTTC. Protein: CASSLAGTGYGYTF. The chain recombines TRBV7-6 with TRBJ1-2; 9 bases align to TRBD1. There are 14 residues in the CDR3. CDR1 is SGHVS, CDR2 FNYEAQ, per germline. After removal of 0 bases from V and 8 bases from J, the junction contained 4 bases not matched to a gene.

J is TRBJ1-3 and V is TRBV6-5, with D possibly matching TRBD1 (6 bases). Trimming pared 10 bases from V and 5 bases from J, leaving 18 bases between. Germline V gives CDR1 MNHEY, CDR2 SVGAGI. The CDR3 length is 14 residues. In DNA form, the CDR3 reads TGTGCCACCGCCTACTCGGGACAACGAAACACCATATATTTT. It yields the protein CATAYSGQRNTIYF.

The rearrangement joins TRBV10-1 to TRBJ1-6; no clear D gene. V lost 7 bases and J lost 6, with 10 bases in between. CDR1 and CDR2 (germline): WNHNN, SYGVQD (reference sequence). The CDR3 runs to 13 residues. The CDR3 nucleotides read TGCGCCAGCAAGGCGGCTGGTAATTCACCCCTCCACTTT. Translation gives CASKAAGNSPLHF.

The rearrangement uses TRBV7-9 and TRBJ2-1, with 8 nucleotides matching TRBD1. This CDR3 is built from 15 residues. V trimming: 1 base; J trimming: 6 bases; junction bases outside the gene matches: 5. CDR1 is SEHNR and CDR2 is FQNEAQ in the germline V gene (reference sequence). The chain's CDR3 is CASSLGQGATNEQFF. The CDR3 region has the DNA TGTGCCAGCAGCTTAGGTCAGGGGGCAACCAATGAGCAGTTCTTC.

The V gene is TRBV27, the J gene TRBJ1-1, with 8 nucleotides matching TRBD1. CDR3 length equals 17 residues. Losses at the gene ends were 5 bases for V and 1 base for J; bases not matched to a gene: 12. Looked up from germline, CDR1 is MNHEY and CDR2 is SMNVEV (reference sequence). The DNA of the CDR3 is TGTGCCAGCAGTGCCCACAGGGGGACCGTCGGGAACACTGAAGCTTTCTTT. This sequence encodes CASSAHRGTVGNTEAFF.

The chain uses TRBV14 and TRBJ2-2, with 9 nucleotides matching TRBD2. Germline trimming cut 6 bases from V and 6 bases from J; bases unmatched to any gene: 8. Germline V gene data show CDR1 as SGHDN and CDR2 as FVKESK. This CDR3 has 15 amino acids. The CDR3 sequence: CASRTSGLRAGELFF. The CDR3, as DNA: TGTGCCAGCAGGACTAGCGGACTAAGGGCCGGGGAGCTGTTTTTT.

This chain links TRBV7-9 with TRBJ1-5; 8 bases are a match to TRBD1. In germline, CDR1 is SEHNR, CDR2 FQNEAQ (reference sequence). CDR3 length equals 17 residues. Trimming at V came to 1 base and at J to 0 bases, leaving 5 bases not matched to a gene. In DNA, the CDR3 is TGTGCCAGCAGCTTAGTTCAGGGGGCATATAGCAATCAGCCCCAGCATTTT. It yields the protein CASSLVQGAYSNQPQHF.

The V gene is TRBV2, the J gene TRBJ1-1, with 8 bases that match TRBD1. V lost 6 bases to trimming and J lost 1 base; unmatched junction nucleotides: 7. CDR3 length equals 15 residues. The V gene's germline CDR1 is SNHLY and CDR2 FYNNEI. CDR3 in DNA: TGTGCCAGCAGCCCGCAGGGGGCCGAGAACACTGAAGCTTTCTTT. Translating gives CASSPQGAENTEAFF.

The chain has TRBV20-1 and TRBJ1-1; D is uncertain. This CDR3 is 14 amino acids long. CDR1 is DFQATT, CDR2 SNEGSKA, per germline (reference sequence). Trimming left V 3 bases short and J 0 bases short, with 11 bases between. The CDR3 DNA reads TGCAGTGCTAGTTGGGCGATTATGAACACTGAAGCTTTCTTT. The encoded protein is CSASWAIMNTEAFF.

This chain links TRBV20-1 with TRBJ1-1, with no clear D. The CDR3 covers 10 residues. The V end lost 5 bases, the J end lost 5 bases, and 6 bases lay between the germline ends. The germline gives CDR1 DFQATT, CDR2 SNEGSKA (reference sequence). CDR3 nucleotide sequence: TGCAGTGCTCGTACAACTGAAGCTTTCTTT. Protein product: CSARTTEAFF.

The J gene is TRBJ2-3, the V gene TRBV2; tentative D call: TRBD1 (6 bases). CDR1 is SNHLY, CDR2 FYNNEI, per germline. Trimming removed 7 bases from V and 5 bases from J, with 19 bases in between. This CDR3 contains 15 residues. CDR3 loop: CASTKQHPRGDTQYF. In nucleotides, the CDR3 is TGTGCCAGCACCAAACAACACCCCAGGGGAGATACGCAGTATTTT.

This chain links TRBV5-1 with TRBJ1-1, with a weak D call TRBD1 (6 bases). The CDR3 is 16 residues long. Germline V gene sequence: CDR1 SGHRS, CDR2 YFSETQ. V dropped 4 bases and J dropped 0 bases, with 16 bases sitting between them. CDR3 amino acids: CASSKYPGQMNTEAFF. CDR3 coding DNA: TGCGCCAGCAGCAAGTACCCAGGACAGATGAACACTGAAGCTTTCTTT.

The chain couples TRBV6-1 to TRBJ1-6; a possible D gene is TRBD1 (5 bases). This CDR3 spans 14 amino acids. V dropped 2 bases and J dropped 7 bases, with 9 bases sitting between them. CDR1 and CDR2 from the germline V gene are MNHNS and SASEGT. Here the CDR3 reads CASSESPGNSPLHF. The CDR3, as DNA: TGTGCCAGCAGTGAAAGTCCAGGGAATTCACCCCTCCACTTT.

The V and J genes are TRBV6-2 or TRBV6-3 and TRBJ2-7; TRBD2 agrees at 15 bases. Trimming took 6 bases from V and 3 from J; bases not matched to a gene: 6. Germline V gives CDR1 MNHEY, CDR2 SVGEGT. CDR3 size: 16 residues. This chain's CDR3 is CASSPGLAGGFYEQYF. CDR3 sequence (DNA): TGTGCCAGCAGCCCGGGACTAGCGGGGGGTTTCTACGAGCAGTACTTC.

The rearrangement links TRBV7-3 to TRBJ1-1, with 9 bases lining up with TRBD1. The V gene end was trimmed by 6 bases and the J gene end by 3 bases; junction bases not matched to a gene: 8. Germline CDR1 SGHTA, CDR2 FQGTGA. The CDR3 spans 15 residues. CDR3 loop: CASSSQGAWDTEAFF. The DNA of the CDR3 is TGTGCCAGCAGTTCACAGGGGGCGTGGGACACTGAAGCTTTCTTT.

V usage is TRBV11-1 and J usage is TRBJ1-6; 7 nucleotides line up with TRBD1. J was trimmed by 8 bases and V by 4 bases; bases with no gene match: 5. The CDR3 length is 14 residues. In germline, CDR1 is SGHAT, CDR2 FQDESV (reference sequence). CDR3 DNA sequence: TGTGCCAGCAGCTCAAGACAGGGCTATTCACCCCTCCACTTT. Protein: CASSSRQGYSPLHF.

The chain couples TRBV5-1 to TRBJ2-7, with 7 bases fitting TRBD1. CDR3 length equals 13 residues. With V trimmed by 5 bases and J by 1 base, 3 bases remained unmatched. The germline V gene encodes CDR1 SGHRS and CDR2 YFSETQ. The CDR3 loop is CASRQGSSYEQYF. The DNA of the CDR3 is TGCGCCAGCAGACAGGGGAGTTCCTACGAGCAGTACTTC.

The count of this clone is one. This chain joins TRBV6-5 and TRBJ1-4; the D is unclear. V was trimmed by 2 bases and J by 7 bases, leaving 14 bases between them. CDR1 is MNHEY, CDR2 SVGAGI, per germline. There are 15 residues in the CDR3. In DNA form, the CDR3 reads TGTGCCAGCAGTTACGCTAGGGATGAGGGTGAAAAACTGTTTTTT. Encoded protein: CASSYARDEGEKLFF.

V and J are TRBV19 and TRBJ1-4, with 7 bases identical to TRBD1. CDR1 is LNHDA, CDR2 SQIVND, per germline (reference sequence). This CDR3 has 14 residues. The J segment lost 0 bases and the V segment lost 5 bases, leaving 0 bases of the junction unmatched. The CDR3 here is CASSGTATNEKLFF. As DNA, the CDR3 is TGTGCCAGTAGTGGGACAGCAACTAATGAAAAACTGTTTTTT.

The rearrangement links TRBV3-1 (or the pseudogene TRBV3-2) to TRBJ2-5; tentatively, D is TRBD2 (5 bases). V gave up 5 bases and J gave up 4 bases, with 11 bases separating them. The CDR3 contains 13 residues. Germline V gene sequence: CDR1 LGHDT, CDR2 YNNKEL (reference sequence). This chain's CDR3 is CASSFWESETQYF. The CDR3 coding sequence is TGTGCCAGCAGCTTTTGGGAGTCAGAGACCCAGTACTTC.

This clone was observed a few times. The gene calls are TRBV6-4 and TRBJ2-1; tentatively, D is TRBD2 (6 bases). The germline gives CDR1 MRHNA, CDR2 SNTAGT. The V and J ends lost 6 bases and 3 bases respectively, with 12 bases between them. The CDR3 covers 14 residues. The CDR3 spells CASRPSGDYNEQFF. The DNA of the CDR3 is TGTGCCAGCAGACCTTCGGGAGACTACAATGAGCAGTTCTTC.

The chain employs TRBV15 and TRBJ2-3; 8 nucleotides agree with TRBD1. The CDR3 is 14 residues long. With 6 bases clipped from V and 3 bases from J, the junction kept 5 bases outside the gene matches. Per germline, CDR1 LNHNV and CDR2 YYDKDF (reference sequence). CDR3 sequence: CATRIQGGTDTQYF. CDR3 DNA: TGTGCCACCAGGATACAGGGGGGAACAGATACGCAGTATTTT. Looking up the rest from reference TRBV15 and TRBJ2-3 gives the full variable domain: DAMVIQNPRYQVTQFGKPVTLSCSQTLNHNVMYWYQQKSSQAPKLLFHYYDKDFNNEADTPDNFQSRRPNTSFCFLDIRSPGLGDTAMYLCATRIQGGTDTQYFGPGTRLTVL.

The J gene is TRBJ2-1, the V gene TRBV30; weak D call: TRBD2 (5 bases). Germline CDR1 GTSNPN, CDR2 SVGIG (reference sequence). V gave up 4 bases and J gave up 10 bases, with 17 bases separating them. The CDR3 extends over 13 amino acids. CDR3 region: CAWTLARMGEQFF. DNA for the CDR3: TGTGCCTGGACCCTAGCTCGGATGGGAGAGCAGTTCTTC. The full variable domain, its missing parts supplied by reference TRBV30 and TRBJ2-1, is SQTIHQWPATLVQPVGSPLSLECTVEGTSNPNLYWYRQAAGRGLQLLFYSVGIGQISSEVPQNLSASRPQDRQFILSSKKLLLSDSGFYLCAWTLARMGEQFFGPGTRLTVL.